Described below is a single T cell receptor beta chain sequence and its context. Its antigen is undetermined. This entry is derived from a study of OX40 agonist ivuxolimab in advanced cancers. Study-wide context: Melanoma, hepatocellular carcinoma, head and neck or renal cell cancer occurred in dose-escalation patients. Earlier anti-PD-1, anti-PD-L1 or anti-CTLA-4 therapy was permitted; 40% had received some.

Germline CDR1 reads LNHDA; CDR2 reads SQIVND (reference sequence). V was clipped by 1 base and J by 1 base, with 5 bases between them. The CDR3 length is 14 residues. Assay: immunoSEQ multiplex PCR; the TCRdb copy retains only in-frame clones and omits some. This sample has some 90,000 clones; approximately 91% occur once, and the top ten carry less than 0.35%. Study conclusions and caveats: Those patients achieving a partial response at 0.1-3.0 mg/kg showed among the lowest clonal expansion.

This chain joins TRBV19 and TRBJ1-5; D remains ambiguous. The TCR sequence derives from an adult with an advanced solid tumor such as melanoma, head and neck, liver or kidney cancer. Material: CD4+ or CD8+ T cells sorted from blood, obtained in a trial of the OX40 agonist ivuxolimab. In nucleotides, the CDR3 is TGTGCCAGTAGTATAGGACTGAGCAATCAGCCCCAGCATTTT. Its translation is CASSIGLSNQPQHF.